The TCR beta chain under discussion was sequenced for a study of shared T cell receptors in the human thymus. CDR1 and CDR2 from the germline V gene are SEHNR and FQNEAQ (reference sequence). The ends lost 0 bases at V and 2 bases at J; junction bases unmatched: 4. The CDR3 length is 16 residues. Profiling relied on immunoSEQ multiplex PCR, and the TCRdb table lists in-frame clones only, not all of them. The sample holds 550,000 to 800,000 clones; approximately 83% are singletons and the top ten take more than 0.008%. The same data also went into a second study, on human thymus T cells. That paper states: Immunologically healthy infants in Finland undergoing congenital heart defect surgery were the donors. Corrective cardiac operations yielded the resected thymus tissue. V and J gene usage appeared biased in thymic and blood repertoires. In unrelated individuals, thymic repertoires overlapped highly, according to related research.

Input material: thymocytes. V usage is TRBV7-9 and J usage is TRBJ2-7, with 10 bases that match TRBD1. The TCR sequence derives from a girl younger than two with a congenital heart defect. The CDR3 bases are TGTGCCAGCAGCTTAGCGCCCGGACAGGGGGCCTACGAGCAGTACTTC. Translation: CASSLAPGQGAYEQYF.